The 12 T cell receptor beta chains presented below share a single source sample, sequenced in a study of OX40 agonist ivuxolimab in advanced cancers. Sequencing used immunoSEQ multiplex PCR; TCRdb keeps in-frame clones, though not all of them. Among over 80,000 clones listed, roughly nine tenths were seen once. Sequences were derived from CD4+ or CD8+ T cells sorted from blood, sampled in a trial of the OX40 agonist ivuxolimab. The receptors were sampled from an adult with an advanced solid tumor such as melanoma, head and neck, liver or kidney cancer.

V is TRBV6-5 and J is TRBJ2-3; a possible D gene is TRBD1 (7 bases). The CDR3 extends over 13 amino acids. Germline lookup yields CDR1 MNHEY and CDR2 SVGAGI. Trimming pared 6 bases from V and 11 bases from J, leaving 18 bases between. CDR3 sequence reads: CASSPSRGRGQYF. CDR3 coding DNA: TGTGCCAGCAGCCCCTCTAGGGGGCGGGGGCAGTATTTT.

The chain uses TRBV28 and TRBJ1-2, with 7 bases that match TRBD1. The CDR3 is made up of 14 amino acids. J was trimmed by 3 bases and V by 3 bases; bases with no gene match: 4. Looked up from germline, CDR1 is MDHEN and CDR2 is SYDVKM. In DNA, the CDR3 is TGTGCCAGCAGTTTGGGACAGCGGCACTATGGCTACACCTTC. This codes for CASSLGQRHYGYTF.

The chain recombines TRBV5-1 with TRBJ2-1; 8 bases are shared with TRBD2. The germline gives CDR1 SGHRS, CDR2 YFSETQ. The CDR3 has 16 residues. J was trimmed by 8 bases and V by 0 bases; bases with no gene match: 10. The CDR3 sequence is CASSLVSGGPYDEQFF. Here the CDR3 DNA reads TGCGCCAGCAGCTTGGTGTCGGGAGGGCCTTACGATGAGCAGTTCTTC.

This clone appeared once. The J gene is TRBJ2-1, the V gene TRBV18, with D unclear. The CDR3 runs 15 residues. Germline V CDR1 and CDR2: KGHSH, LQKENI. V dropped 0 bases and J dropped 8 bases, with 14 bases sitting between them. The CDR3 reads CASSPPGAARHEQFF. The CDR3 DNA is TGTGCCAGCTCACCACCAGGCGCAGCCAGGCATGAGCAGTTCTTC.

The chain is built from TRBV18 and TRBJ2-7, with D unclear. Trimming removed 0 bases from V and 7 bases from J, with 10 bases in between. The CDR3 contains 13 residues. Germline V gene sequence: CDR1 KGHSH, CDR2 LQKENI. The CDR3 reads CASSPPVTPEQYF. The CDR3 coding sequence is TGTGCCAGCTCACCACCGGTGACACCGGAGCAGTACTTC. The full variable domain, completed using reference TRBV18 and TRBJ2-7, is NAGVMQNPRHLVRRRGQEARLRCSPMKGHSHVYWYRQLPEEGLKFMVYLQKENIIDESGMPKERFSAEFPKEGPSILRIQQVVRGDSAAYFCASSPPVTPEQYFGPGTRLTVT.

This clone was seen once. The J gene is TRBJ2-7, the V gene TRBV18; tentatively, D is TRBD2 (5 bases). The CDR3 spans 14 residues. Looked up from germline, CDR1 is KGHSH and CDR2 is LQKENI. The V gene lost 2 bases and the J gene lost 5 bases, with 13 bases spanning the gap. The DNA of the CDR3 is TGTGCCAGCTCACCAGTCGGGAATCCCAACGAGCAGTACGTC. Its protein product is CASSPVGNPNEQYV.

The chain has TRBV13 and TRBJ2-2, with 11 positions matching TRBD2. The V gene's germline CDR1 is PRHDT and CDR2 FYEKMQ (reference sequence). The CDR3 spans 18 residues. The trim removed 4 bases at V and 0 bases at J, leaving 7 bases unmatched. The CDR3 DNA sequence: TGTGCCAGCAGCTCTGGGACTAGCGGTTTTGCGAACACCGGGGAGCTGTTTTTT. It is translated as CASSSGTSGFANTGELFF.

The CDR3 nucleotides read TGTGCCAGTACTCTTAGGCTAGCGGGAGCATTCGAGCAGTACTTC. It translates to CASTLRLAGAFEQYF. This rearrangement joins TRBV19 to TRBJ2-7; 10 nucleotides agree with TRBD2. Germline CDR1 LNHDA, CDR2 SQIVND (reference sequence). CDR3 size: 15 residues. After removal of 7 bases from V and 6 bases from J, the junction contained 12 bases not matched to a gene.

The CDR3 nucleotides are TGTGCCAGCAGTCCCCCGGGCGCCGGCTATGGCTACACCTTC. This codes for CASSPPGAGYGYTF. The chain combines TRBV6-5 with TRBJ1-2; unclear D gene. V shed 5 bases and J shed 4 bases, with 14 bases lying between them. CDR3 length equals 14 residues. From germline, CDR1 is MNHEY and CDR2 SVGAGI.

This CDR3 reads CAIQVVREDGYTF. The CDR3 nucleotides are TGTGCCATCCAAGTTGTCAGGGAGGATGGCTACACCTTC. The chain combines TRBV28 with TRBJ1-2, with D possibly matching TRBD1 (5 bases). The CDR3 has 13 amino acids. Germline CDR1 and CDR2: MDHEN and SYDVKM. Trimming stripped 10 bases from V and 6 bases from J, with 18 bases between.

This chain links TRBV10-3 with TRBJ2-1; no firm D call. The CDR3 consists of 13 residues. In germline, CDR1 is ENHRY, CDR2 SYGVKD. V was trimmed by 4 bases and J by 5 bases, leaving 9 bases between them. DNA for the CDR3: TGTGCCATCAGTGTCCCCAGAGACAATGAGCAGTTCTTC. It yields the protein CAISVPRDNEQFF.

This chain links TRBV25-1 with TRBJ1-5; TRBD1 matches at 10 bases. The V segment lost 6 bases and the J segment 5 bases; nucleotides outside the gene matches: 4. Germline CDR1 reads MGHDK; CDR2 reads SYGVNS. The CDR3 has 14 residues. The chain's CDR3 is CASSPGQGDQPQHF. The CDR3 DNA reads as TGTGCCAGCAGCCCCGGACAGGGGGATCAGCCCCAGCATTTT.